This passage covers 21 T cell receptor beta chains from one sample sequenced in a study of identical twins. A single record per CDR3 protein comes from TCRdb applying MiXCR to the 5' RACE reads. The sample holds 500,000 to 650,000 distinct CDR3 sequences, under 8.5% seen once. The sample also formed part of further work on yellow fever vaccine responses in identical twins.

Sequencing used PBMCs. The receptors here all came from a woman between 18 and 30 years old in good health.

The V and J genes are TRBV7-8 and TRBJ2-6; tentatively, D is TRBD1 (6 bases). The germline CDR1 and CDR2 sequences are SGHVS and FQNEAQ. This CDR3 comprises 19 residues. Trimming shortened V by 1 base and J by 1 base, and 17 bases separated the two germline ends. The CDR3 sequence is CASSLGGARGNSGANVLTF. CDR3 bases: TGTGCCAGCAGCTTAGGGGGAGCCAGGGGCAATTCTGGGGCCAACGTCCTGACTTTC. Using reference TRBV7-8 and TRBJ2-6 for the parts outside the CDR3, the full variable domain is GAGVSQSPRYKVAKRGQDVALRCDPISGHVSLFWYQQALGQGPEFLTYFQNEAQLDKSGLPSDRFFAERPEGSVSTLKIQRTQQEDSAVYLCASSLGGARGNSGANVLTFGAGSRLTVL.

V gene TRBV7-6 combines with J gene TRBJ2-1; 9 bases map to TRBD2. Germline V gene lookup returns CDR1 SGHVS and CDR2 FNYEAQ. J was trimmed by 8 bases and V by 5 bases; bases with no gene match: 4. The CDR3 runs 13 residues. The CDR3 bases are TGTGCCAGCAGCGGTATAGCGGGAGATGAGCAGTTCTTC. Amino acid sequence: CASSGIAGDEQFF.

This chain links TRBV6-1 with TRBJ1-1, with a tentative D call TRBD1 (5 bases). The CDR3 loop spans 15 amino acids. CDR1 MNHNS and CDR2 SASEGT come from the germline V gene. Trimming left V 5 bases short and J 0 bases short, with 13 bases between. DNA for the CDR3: TGTGCCAGCAGTACCCCGACAGTTATGAACACTGAAGCTTTCTTT. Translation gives CASSTPTVMNTEAFF.

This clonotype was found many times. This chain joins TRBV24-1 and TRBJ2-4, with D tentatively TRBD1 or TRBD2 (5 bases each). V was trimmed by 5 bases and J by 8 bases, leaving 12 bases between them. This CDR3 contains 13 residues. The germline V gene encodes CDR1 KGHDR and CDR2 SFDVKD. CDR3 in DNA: TGTGCCACCAGTGGAGGGGCACCGGACATTCAGTACTTC. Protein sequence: CATSGGAPDIQYF.

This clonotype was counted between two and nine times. This chain's CDR3 is CASSSSPSYNEQFF. Written as DNA, the CDR3 is TGTGCCAGCAGCTCCAGTCCCTCCTACAATGAGCAGTTCTTC. The chain employs TRBV7-2 and TRBJ2-1; D not resolved. Deletions cut 4 bases from V and 0 bases from J, with 7 bases between. The CDR3 runs 14 residues. From germline, CDR1 is SGHTA and CDR2 FQGNSA.

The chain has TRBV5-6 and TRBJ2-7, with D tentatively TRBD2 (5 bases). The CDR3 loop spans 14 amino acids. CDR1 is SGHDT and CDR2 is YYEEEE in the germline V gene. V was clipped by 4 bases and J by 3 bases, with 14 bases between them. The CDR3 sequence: CASSPGYGVYEQYV. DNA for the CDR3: TGTGCCAGCAGCCCTGGCTACGGGGTCTACGAGCAGTACGTC.

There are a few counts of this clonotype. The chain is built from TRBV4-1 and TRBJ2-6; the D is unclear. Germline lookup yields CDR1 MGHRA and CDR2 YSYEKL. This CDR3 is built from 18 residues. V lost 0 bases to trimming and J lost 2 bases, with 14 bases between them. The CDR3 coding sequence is TGCGCCAGCAGCCAAGATGTTACGGAAACGACTGGGGCCAACGTCCTGACTTTC. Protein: CASSQDVTETTGANVLTF.

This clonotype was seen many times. CDR3 nucleotide sequence: TGTGCCAGCACCCGACAGGCCTTTGGCGGCTACACCTTC. Translating gives CASTRQAFGGYTF. V gene TRBV28 combines with J gene TRBJ1-2; maybe TRBD1 (6 bases). The CDR3 extends over 13 amino acids. CDR1 and CDR2 (germline): MDHEN, SYDVKM. V dropped 7 bases and J dropped 8 bases, with 17 bases sitting between them.

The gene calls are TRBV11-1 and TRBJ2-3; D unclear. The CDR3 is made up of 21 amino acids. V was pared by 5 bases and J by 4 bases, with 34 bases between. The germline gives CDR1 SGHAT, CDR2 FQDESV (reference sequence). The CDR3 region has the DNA TGTGCCAGCAGCGAACCGACAATGGTCATGGGTCCCTATATTGGCTCAGATACGCAGTATTTT. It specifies CASSEPTMVMGPYIGSDTQYF.

CDR3 nucleotide sequence: TGCAGTGCTAGAGATCCCCAACAGTTCAATGAGCAGTTCTTC. It translates to CSARDPQQFNEQFF. The chain joins TRBV20-1 to TRBJ2-1; D is ambiguous. The germline CDR1 and CDR2 sequences are DFQATT and SNEGSKA (reference sequence). V shed 0 bases and J shed 6 bases, with 12 bases lying between them. The CDR3 length is 14 residues.

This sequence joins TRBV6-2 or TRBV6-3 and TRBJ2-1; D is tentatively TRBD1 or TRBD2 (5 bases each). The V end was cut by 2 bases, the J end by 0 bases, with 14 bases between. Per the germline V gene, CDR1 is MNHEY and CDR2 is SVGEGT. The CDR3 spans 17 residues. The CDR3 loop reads CASSYLIGASSYNEQFF. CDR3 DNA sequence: TGTGCCAGCAGTTACCTAATCGGGGCGAGCTCCTACAATGAGCAGTTCTTC.

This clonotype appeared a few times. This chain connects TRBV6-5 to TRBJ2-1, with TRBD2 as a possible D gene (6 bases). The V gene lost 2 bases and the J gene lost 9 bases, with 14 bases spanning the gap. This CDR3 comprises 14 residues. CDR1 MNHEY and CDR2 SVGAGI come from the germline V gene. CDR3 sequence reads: CASSYRGTSSEQFF. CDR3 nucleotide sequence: TGTGCCAGCAGTTACCGCGGGACCTCGAGTGAGCAGTTCTTC.

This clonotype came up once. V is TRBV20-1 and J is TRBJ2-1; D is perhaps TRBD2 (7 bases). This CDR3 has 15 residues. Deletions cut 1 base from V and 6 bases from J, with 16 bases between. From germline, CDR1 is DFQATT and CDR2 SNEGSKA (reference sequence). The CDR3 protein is CSARASMGGRNEQFF. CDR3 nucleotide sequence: TGCAGTGCTAGAGCCTCTATGGGGGGGCGCAATGAGCAGTTCTTC.

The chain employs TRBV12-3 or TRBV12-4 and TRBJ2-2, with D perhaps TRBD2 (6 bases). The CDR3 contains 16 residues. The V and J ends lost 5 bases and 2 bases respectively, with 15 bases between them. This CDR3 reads CASSRLVVSNTGELFF. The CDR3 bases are TGTGCCAGCAGTCGACTAGTGGTATCTAACACCGGGGAGCTGTTTTTT.

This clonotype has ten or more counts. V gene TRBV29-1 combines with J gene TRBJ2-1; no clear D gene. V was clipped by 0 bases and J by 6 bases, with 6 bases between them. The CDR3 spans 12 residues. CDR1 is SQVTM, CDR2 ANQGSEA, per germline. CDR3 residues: CSVEDWGNEQFF. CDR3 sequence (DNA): TGCAGCGTTGAAGATTGGGGCAATGAGCAGTTCTTC.

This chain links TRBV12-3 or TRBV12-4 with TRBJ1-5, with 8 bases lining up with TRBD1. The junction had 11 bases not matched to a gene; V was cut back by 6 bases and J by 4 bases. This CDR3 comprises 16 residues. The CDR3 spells CASSRERDRYNQPQHF. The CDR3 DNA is TGTGCCAGCAGCCGCGAGAGGGACAGGTATAATCAGCCCCAGCATTTT.

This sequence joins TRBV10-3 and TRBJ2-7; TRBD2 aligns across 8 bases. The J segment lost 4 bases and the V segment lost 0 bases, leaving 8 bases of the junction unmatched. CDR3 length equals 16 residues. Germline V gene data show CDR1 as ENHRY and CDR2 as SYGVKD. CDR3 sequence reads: CAISESTGGARYEQYV. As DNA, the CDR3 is TGTGCCATCAGTGAGTCGACCGGGGGGGCCAGATACGAGCAGTACGTC.

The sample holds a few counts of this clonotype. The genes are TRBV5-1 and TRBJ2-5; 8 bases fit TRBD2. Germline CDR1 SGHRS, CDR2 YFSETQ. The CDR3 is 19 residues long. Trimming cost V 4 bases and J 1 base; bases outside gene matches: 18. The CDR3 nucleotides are TGCGCCAGCAGCAAGGGACTTAATAGCGGGGCAACCCTCCAAGAGACCCAGTACTTC. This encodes CASSKGLNSGATLQETQYF.

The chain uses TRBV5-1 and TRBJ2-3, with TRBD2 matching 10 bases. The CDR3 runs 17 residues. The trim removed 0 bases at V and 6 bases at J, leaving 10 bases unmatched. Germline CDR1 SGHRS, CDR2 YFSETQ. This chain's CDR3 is CASSLAGLAAGGDTQYF. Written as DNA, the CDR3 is TGCGCCAGCAGCTTGGCAGGACTAGCGGCCGGGGGGGATACGCAGTATTTT.

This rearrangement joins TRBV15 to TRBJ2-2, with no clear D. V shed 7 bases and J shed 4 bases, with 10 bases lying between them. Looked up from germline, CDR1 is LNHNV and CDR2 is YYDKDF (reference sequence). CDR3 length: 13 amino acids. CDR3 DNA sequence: TGTGCCACCATGGCCAGACCCACCGGGGAGCTGTTTTTT. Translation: CATMARPTGELFF.

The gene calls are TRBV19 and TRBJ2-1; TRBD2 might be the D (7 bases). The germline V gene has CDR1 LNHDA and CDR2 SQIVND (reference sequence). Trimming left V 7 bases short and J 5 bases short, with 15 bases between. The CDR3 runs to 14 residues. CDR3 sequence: CASKWGGANNEQFF. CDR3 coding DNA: TGTGCCAGTAAATGGGGGGGGGCGAACAATGAGCAGTTCTTC.